The clone carrying this T cell receptor (beta chain) was found a few times. The antigen is unknown. The entry originates in a study of T-cell memory formation after mild COVID-19. Study-wide context: TCR clustering was largely donor specific. Study-level points and caveats: Contracting CD4+ clones sat mainly in CM and EM; CD8+ in EMRA.

After 5'RACE with constant-segment primers, TCR alpha and TCR beta cDNA libraries carrying sample barcodes and UMIs were obtained. MiXCR was run by TCRdb on the 5' RACE reads, yielding one entry per CDR3 protein. Of about 540,000 distinct CDR3 sequences in the sample, 20% are singletons; the top ten hold around 12%. The ends were cut back, 10 bases at V and 2 bases at J, with 14 bases in the middle. Germline-derived CDR1 and CDR2 are SGHVS and FNYEAQ. The CDR3 extends over 13 amino acids. The TCR sequence derives from an adult woman who had mild COVID-19 (a few samples of this study predate the infection). Cell type and time point are not known. V usage is TRBV7-6 and J usage is TRBJ2-5, with D possibly being TRBD2 (5 bases). Input material: PBMCs or a T cell subset sorted from them (not recorded which). CDR3 in DNA: TGTGCCACCCAAGGTAGCGATCAAGAGACCCAGTACTTC. Translating it yields CATQGSDQETQYF.